A selection of T cell receptor beta chains follows, all from one sample in a study of blood T cell repertoires in COVID-19. The table came from immunoSEQ multiplex PCR; TCRdb's copy has only in-frame clones and leaves some out. The table lists about 130,000 clones, about 90% of them singletons. Input material: peripheral blood. The receptors stem from a woman aged 45-60 years who had recovered from COVID-19. The CDR3 runs from the conserved cysteine through the conserved F or W. D genes are given only for firm matches. Clone size is stated in some rows and not others, as once, few, many or a class when expanded.

v_call: TRBV7-9; j_call: TRBJ2-7; clone_size: .; d_call: TRBD2; cdr3_nt: TGTGCCAGCAGCTTAGCGTTAGGCGGGAGATCCTACGAGCAGTACTTC; cdr3_aa: CASSLALGGRSYEQYF
v_call: TRBV5-1; j_call: TRBJ2-5; clone_size: .; d_call: .; cdr3_nt: TGCGCCAGCAGCTTGTACCGGGAAGAGACCCAGTACTTC; cdr3_aa: CASSLYREETQYF
v_call: TRBV11-2; j_call: TRBJ2-2; clone_size: .; d_call: TRBD2; cdr3_nt: TGTGCCAGCAGCTTACGGGGGGCCGGGGAGCTGTTTTTT; cdr3_aa: CASSLRGAGELFF
v_call: TRBV19; j_call: TRBJ2-1; clone_size: .; d_call: .; cdr3_nt: TGTGCCAGTAGCCGCGGCCTAAACCTCAATGAGCAGTTCTTC; cdr3_aa: CASSRGLNLNEQFF
v_call: TRBV24-1; j_call: TRBJ1-1; clone_size: .; d_call: TRBD1; cdr3_nt: TGTGCCACCAGTGTACGTGACAGGGGCCCTGAAGCTTTCTTT; cdr3_aa: CATSVRDRGPEAFF
v_call: TRBV3-1/TRBV3-2; j_call: TRBJ1-2; clone_size: few; d_call: TRBD1; cdr3_nt: TGTGCCAGCAGCCCTACGACAGGGGGTGGGTATGGCTACACCTTC; cdr3_aa: CASSPTTGGGYGYTF
v_call: TRBV29-1; j_call: TRBJ2-7; clone_size: .; d_call: .; cdr3_nt: TGCAGCGTAACCCATACTTCCCCGGGACCCTGGGCGGGAGAGCAGTACTTC; cdr3_aa: CSVTHTSPGPWAGEQYF
v_call: TRBV7-9; j_call: TRBJ1-6; clone_size: once; d_call: .; cdr3_nt: TGTGCCAGCAGCTCAGGGTCCAATAATTCACCCCTCCACTTT; cdr3_aa: CASSSGSNNSPLHF
v_call: TRBV11-2; j_call: TRBJ1-6; clone_size: once; d_call: TRBD1; cdr3_nt: TGTGCCAGCAGCTTTAGGGACAGGGGAGGCAATTCACCCCTCCACTTT; cdr3_aa: CASSFRDRGGNSPLHF
v_call: TRBV30; j_call: TRBJ1-2; clone_size: few; d_call: .; cdr3_nt: TGTGCCTGGGGTGGAGTAGGCGGCTACACCTTC; cdr3_aa: CAWGGVGGYTF
v_call: TRBV18; j_call: TRBJ1-1; clone_size: .; d_call: TRBD1; cdr3_nt: TGTGCCAGCTCCCGCGGGGTCGACAGGGAGGAATCTGAAGCTTTCTTT; cdr3_aa: CASSRGVDREESEAFF
v_call: TRBV12-3/TRBV12-4; j_call: TRBJ2-4; clone_size: .; d_call: .; cdr3_nt: TGTGCCAGCAGTTTTGCGCAGGGGAACATTCAGTACTTC; cdr3_aa: CASSFAQGNIQYF
v_call: TRBV6-5; j_call: TRBJ1-2; clone_size: few; d_call: TRBD1; cdr3_nt: TGTGCCAGCCGTCCGGGACAGGGGGTATATGGCTACACCTTC; cdr3_aa: CASRPGQGVYGYTF
v_call: TRBV7-2; j_call: TRBJ1-1; clone_size: .; d_call: TRBD1; cdr3_nt: TGTGCCAGCAGCTTGTACGGGACAGGGAGCACTGAAGCTTTCTTT; cdr3_aa: CASSLYGTGSTEAFF
v_call: TRBV18; j_call: TRBJ1-6; clone_size: .; d_call: .; cdr3_nt: TGTGCCAGCTCACCCGGGGAGGGGAGGAGTTCACCCCTCCACTTT; cdr3_aa: CASSPGEGRSSPLHF
v_call: TRBV30; j_call: TRBJ2-7; clone_size: .; d_call: TRBD1; cdr3_nt: TGTGCCTGGAGGTGGCCCCTGGGACAGGGGAACTACGAGCAGTACTTC; cdr3_aa: CAWRWPLGQGNYEQYF
v_call: TRBV6-5; j_call: TRBJ2-1; clone_size: .; d_call: TRBD2; cdr3_nt: TGTGCCAGCAGTATGACTAGCGGGGGTCTCGATGAGCAGTTCTTC; cdr3_aa: CASSMTSGGLDEQFF
v_call: TRBV20-1; j_call: TRBJ2-7; clone_size: .; d_call: TRBD2; cdr3_nt: TGCAGTGCTAGTGAACCGGGACTAGCGGGGGGTAACGAGCAGTACTTC; cdr3_aa: CSASEPGLAGGNEQYF
v_call: TRBV30; j_call: TRBJ1-6; clone_size: .; d_call: .; cdr3_nt: TGTGCCTGGAGTAGGGAGTCACCCCTCCACTTT; cdr3_aa: CAWSRESPLHF
v_call: TRBV4-1; j_call: TRBJ2-3; clone_size: .; d_call: .; cdr3_nt: TGCGCCAGCAGCCAAGATCCCGTCACAGATACGCAGTATTTT; cdr3_aa: CASSQDPVTDTQYF
v_call: TRBV29-1; j_call: TRBJ2-5; clone_size: .; d_call: TRBD2; cdr3_nt: TGCAGCGTTGATGCAGCTAGCGGGGGGGTAGAGACCCAGTACTTC; cdr3_aa: CSVDAASGGVETQYF
v_call: TRBV19; j_call: TRBJ2-3; clone_size: .; d_call: TRBD2; cdr3_nt: TGTGCCAGTAGTATATTTAGCGGGAGCACAGATACGCAGTATTTT; cdr3_aa: CASSIFSGSTDTQYF
v_call: TRBV7-3; j_call: TRBJ2-1; clone_size: .; d_call: TRBD2; cdr3_nt: TGTGCCAGCAGCCCTTTAGCGGGCTCCTACAATGAGCAGTTCTTC; cdr3_aa: CASSPLAGSYNEQFF
v_call: TRBV4-2; j_call: TRBJ2-1; clone_size: .; d_call: .; cdr3_nt: TGTGCCAGCAGCCCTGAAAGACTCGACAATGAGCAGTTCTTC; cdr3_aa: CASSPERLDNEQFF
v_call: TRBV7-8; j_call: TRBJ2-7; clone_size: .; d_call: .; cdr3_nt: TGTGCCAGCAGCTTAGGACAGGCGAGCTCCTACGAGCAGTACTTC; cdr3_aa: CASSLGQASSYEQYF
v_call: TRBV3-1/TRBV3-2; j_call: TRBJ2-3; clone_size: .; d_call: .; cdr3_nt: TGTGCCAGCAGCTCACAGACATTCACCGCAGATACGCAGTATTTT; cdr3_aa: CASSSQTFTADTQYF
v_call: TRBV10-3; j_call: TRBJ2-1; clone_size: .; d_call: TRBD1; cdr3_nt: TGTGCCATCAGCCGACAGGGGTATACAATCGATGAGCAGTTCTTC; cdr3_aa: CAISRQGYTIDEQFF
v_call: TRBV12-3/TRBV12-4; j_call: TRBJ1-2; clone_size: few; d_call: .; cdr3_nt: TGTGCCAGCAGTTCCACAGGGTGGGGTGGCTACACCTTC; cdr3_aa: CASSSTGWGGYTF
v_call: TRBV4-1; j_call: TRBJ1-4; clone_size: .; d_call: TRBD1; cdr3_nt: TGCGCCAGCAGCCAACGGGGGACAGGGGAGGGGGAAAAACTGTTTTTT; cdr3_aa: CASSQRGTGEGEKLFF
v_call: TRBV18; j_call: TRBJ2-3; clone_size: few; d_call: .; cdr3_nt: TGTGCCAGCTCACCGGGCAGGGAAGCAGATACGCAGTATTTT; cdr3_aa: CASSPGREADTQYF
v_call: TRBV5-1; j_call: TRBJ1-2; clone_size: .; d_call: .; cdr3_nt: TGCGCCAGCAGCCAAGGGGGGGATGGCTACACCTTC; cdr3_aa: CASSQGGDGYTF
v_call: TRBV19; j_call: TRBJ2-5; clone_size: once; d_call: TRBD2; cdr3_nt: TGTGCCAGTAGCAAATTTACTAGCGGGATGTACCAAGAGACCCAGTACTTC; cdr3_aa: CASSKFTSGMYQETQYF
v_call: TRBV30; j_call: TRBJ1-1; clone_size: .; d_call: .; cdr3_nt: TGTGCCTGGACCCACGTACGCGCAGGGTTCACTGAAGCTTTCTTT; cdr3_aa: CAWTHVRAGFTEAFF
v_call: TRBV11-3; j_call: TRBJ2-3; clone_size: .; d_call: TRBD2; cdr3_nt: TGTGCCAGCAGCCCAGGACTAGGCACAGATACGCAGTATTTT; cdr3_aa: CASSPGLGTDTQYF
v_call: TRBV30; j_call: TRBJ2-5; clone_size: .; d_call: .; cdr3_nt: TGTGCCTGGAGTGTAGGAGGGGTCCAAGAGACCCAGTACTTC; cdr3_aa: CAWSVGGVQETQYF
v_call: TRBV6-5; j_call: TRBJ1-6; clone_size: .; d_call: TRBD1; cdr3_nt: TGTGCCAGCAGATGGACAGGAGCAAATTCACCCCTCCACTTT; cdr3_aa: CASRWTGANSPLHF
v_call: TRBV9; j_call: TRBJ2-1; clone_size: .; d_call: TRBD2; cdr3_nt: TGTGCCAGCAGCGTAGAGCCTAGCGGGAGGCTGTACCCCCATGAGCAGTTCTTC; cdr3_aa: CASSVEPSGRLYPHEQFF
v_call: TRBV11-2; j_call: TRBJ2-7; clone_size: .; d_call: TRBD2; cdr3_nt: TGTGCCAGCAGCTTAATGGGAGGGGCAGGCTACGAGCAGTACTTC; cdr3_aa: CASSLMGGAGYEQYF
v_call: TRBV5-1; j_call: TRBJ1-5; clone_size: .; d_call: TRBD1; cdr3_nt: TGCGCCAGCAGCCCTGGATGGGGACAGGGGTTCGATCAGCCCCAGCATTTT; cdr3_aa: CASSPGWGQGFDQPQHF
v_call: TRBV12-5; j_call: TRBJ1-3; clone_size: .; d_call: .; cdr3_nt: TGTGCTAGTGGGTTGATATTTCCGGGGGTAAGGCGAAACACCATATATTTT; cdr3_aa: CASGLIFPGVRRNTIYF
v_call: TRBV11-2; j_call: TRBJ2-5; clone_size: .; d_call: .; cdr3_nt: TGTGCCAGCAGCCAGGGTATAGAGACCCAGTACTTC; cdr3_aa: CASSQGIETQYF
v_call: TRBV5-1; j_call: TRBJ2-5; clone_size: once; d_call: TRBD1; cdr3_nt: TGCGCCAGCAGCCCGACAGGGGAAACCCAGTACTTC; cdr3_aa: CASSPTGETQYF
v_call: TRBV5-5; j_call: TRBJ2-7; clone_size: .; d_call: .; cdr3_nt: TGTGCCAGCAGCTTGGCCCCTGGACAGTCCTACGAGCAGTACTTC; cdr3_aa: CASSLAPGQSYEQYF
v_call: TRBV11-3; j_call: TRBJ1-3; clone_size: few; d_call: .; cdr3_nt: TGTGCCAGCACAACCGGGCCAGGCAGGGACACCATATATTTT; cdr3_aa: CASTTGPGRDTIYF
v_call: TRBV4-1; j_call: TRBJ2-5; clone_size: .; d_call: TRBD2; cdr3_nt: TGCGCCAGCAGCCAAGATCTGGCGGGGGTGGTACGGGGGACCCAGTACTTC; cdr3_aa: CASSQDLAGVVRGTQYF
v_call: TRBV5-4; j_call: TRBJ1-6; clone_size: .; d_call: .; cdr3_nt: TGTGCCAGCAGCTTGGCGTCAGGGAATTCACCCCTCCACTTT; cdr3_aa: CASSLASGNSPLHF
v_call: TRBV6-5; j_call: TRBJ1-1; clone_size: .; d_call: .; cdr3_nt: TGTGCCAGCAGGGCCAGACATGACAACACTGAAGCTTTCTTT; cdr3_aa: CASRARHDNTEAFF
v_call: TRBV5-1; j_call: TRBJ1-4; clone_size: .; d_call: .; cdr3_nt: TGCGCCAGCAGCTTGGCCGGTTCAGGAAACAAAAAACTGTTTTTT; cdr3_aa: CASSLAGSGNKKLFF
v_call: TRBV19; j_call: TRBJ1-2; clone_size: .; d_call: .; cdr3_nt: TGTGCCAGTAGTCCACAACAGGGTCTGGCTATTGGCTACACCTTC; cdr3_aa: CASSPQQGLAIGYTF
v_call: TRBV5-1; j_call: TRBJ2-1; clone_size: .; d_call: .; cdr3_nt: TGCGCCAGCAGCTTGGCCCCAGGGGCCTACAATGAGCAGTTCTTC; cdr3_aa: CASSLAPGAYNEQFF
v_call: TRBV5-1; j_call: TRBJ2-1; clone_size: .; d_call: TRBD1; cdr3_nt: TGCGCCAGCAGCCCCGGGACAGGCAAAACAACCTACAATGAGCAGTTCTTC; cdr3_aa: CASSPGTGKTTYNEQFF